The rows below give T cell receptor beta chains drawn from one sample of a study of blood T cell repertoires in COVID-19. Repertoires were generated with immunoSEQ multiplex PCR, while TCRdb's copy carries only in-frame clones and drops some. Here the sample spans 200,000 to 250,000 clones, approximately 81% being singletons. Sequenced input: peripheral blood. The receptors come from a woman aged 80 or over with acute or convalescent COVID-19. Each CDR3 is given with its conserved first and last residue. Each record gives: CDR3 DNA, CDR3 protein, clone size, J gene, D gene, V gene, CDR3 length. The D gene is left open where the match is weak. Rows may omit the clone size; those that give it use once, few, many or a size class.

TGTGCCAGCAGACGGGGTAGCGGGGGACTGTATCTCACAGATACGCAGTATTTT	CASRRGSGGLYLTDTQYF	NA	TRBJ2-3	TRBD2	TRBV7-2	18
TGTGCCAGCAGCGGGATTCGAGGGTCCAATTCACCCCTCCACTTT	CASSGIRGSNSPLHF	NA	TRBJ1-6	NA	TRBV7-8	15
TGTGCCAGCAGTTTCCACCTAGACACTGAAGCTTTCTTT	CASSFHLDTEAFF	few	TRBJ1-1	NA	TRBV12-3/TRBV12-4	13
TGTGCCAGCAGCCCGGGACAGAACTATGGCTACACCTTC	CASSPGQNYGYTF	NA	TRBJ1-2	TRBD1	TRBV3-1/TRBV3-2	13
TGTGCCACCTCCACAGGGAATGAAAAACTGTTTTTT	CATSTGNEKLFF	NA	TRBJ1-4	NA	TRBV28	12
TGTGCCAGCAGCTTCGGGGGTTTAAACACTGAAGCTTTCTTT	CASSFGGLNTEAFF	NA	TRBJ1-1	NA	TRBV7-2	14
TGTGCCATCAGAGACGGAGGGGGCGGGTATACTGAAGCTTTCTTT	CAIRDGGGGYTEAFF	NA	TRBJ1-1	TRBD1	TRBV10-3	15
TGTGCCAGCAGCCAAGTCCAGGGGTTCTACAATGAGCAGTTCTTC	CASSQVQGFYNEQFF	NA	TRBJ2-1	NA	TRBV3-1/TRBV3-2	15
TGTGCCAGCAGCCCCGGCTTGGTTGGGTCGCGGGCCCCCGTTTCGGAGACCCAGTACTTC	CASSPGLVGSRAPVSETQYF	NA	TRBJ2-5	NA	TRBV16	20
TGTGCCAGCAGCTCCGGGACATTGAATGGCTACACCTTC	CASSSGTLNGYTF	NA	TRBJ1-2	NA	TRBV11-3	13
TGTGCCAGCAGCGATTGGGACAGGGCTTACTCCTACAATGAGCAGTTCTTC	CASSDWDRAYSYNEQFF	NA	TRBJ2-1	TRBD1	TRBV5-4	17
TGTGCCAGCAGTGAAGAGAGGTATAATTCACCCCTCCACTTT	CASSEERYNSPLHF	NA	TRBJ1-6	NA	TRBV2	14
TGTGCCAGCAGCTCTGTCCCGGACTGGGACTACAATGAGCAGTTCTTC	CASSSVPDWDYNEQFF	NA	TRBJ2-1	NA	TRBV7-6	16
TGTGCCAGGGCAGGGGGTTGTCAGCCCCAGCATTTT	CARAGGCQPQHF	NA	TRBJ1-5	NA	TRBV21-1	12
TGTGCCAGCAGTTTAGACAGACAGAGGAACACTGAAGCTTTCTTT	CASSLDRQRNTEAFF	few	TRBJ1-1	NA	TRBV6-5	15
TGTGCCAGTAATCGGGTCGGCACTGAAGCTTTCTTT	CASNRVGTEAFF	NA	TRBJ1-1	NA	TRBV12-3/TRBV12-4	12
TGTGCCAGCAGTCCCTCCAATGAGCAGTTCTTC	CASSPSNEQFF	few	TRBJ2-1	NA	TRBV6-6	11
TGTGCCAGCAGTTACGGGGGGGCCCCTGAAGCTTTCTTT	CASSYGGAPEAFF	NA	TRBJ1-1	NA	TRBV6-5	13
TGCGCCAGCAGCTTCGGGGAGCGCGGCTACACCTTC	CASSFGERGYTF	NA	TRBJ1-2	NA	TRBV5-1	12
TGTGCCAGCAGCTTAGGAATCTCAGGGGGCTTCTCCCTCCACTTT	CASSLGISGGFSLHF	NA	TRBJ1-6	TRBD1	TRBV7-2	15
TGTGCCAGCACCCCGGGGGGGCTGGGCACTGAAGCTTTCTTT	CASTPGGLGTEAFF	NA	TRBJ1-1	NA	TRBV6-5	14
TGTGCCAGCAGCCTAAATTCTATCGAGTGGGGCTACACCTTC	CASSLNSIEWGYTF	few	TRBJ1-2	NA	TRBV7-9	14
TGTGCCAGCAGTCCCGGGGGTGCAACTAATGAAAAACTGTTTTTT	CASSPGGATNEKLFF	few	TRBJ1-4	NA	TRBV27	15
TGTGCCTGGAGAGACCCTAGCGGGGGGCACTACGAGCAGTACTTC	CAWRDPSGGHYEQYF	once	TRBJ2-7	TRBD2	TRBV30	15
TGCAGTGCTAGTCCCCCGTTAACTCCCTACGAGCAGTACTTC	CSASPPLTPYEQYF	NA	TRBJ2-7	NA	TRBV20-1	14
TGTGCCAGCTCACCATGGGCAGGGGTGGTAGATGAGCAGTTCTTC	CASSPWAGVVDEQFF	NA	TRBJ2-1	NA	TRBV18	15
TGTGCCAGCAGTGACGACAGGGTTGTGGATACGCAGTATTTT	CASSDDRVVDTQYF	NA	TRBJ2-3	TRBD1	TRBV6-1	14
TGTGCCAGCAGCATCCTCTACCCTAATGAGCAGTTCTTC	CASSILYPNEQFF	NA	TRBJ2-1	NA	TRBV12-3/TRBV12-4	13
TGTGCCAGCAGCTTGGAACGGGGAAACACCATATATTTT	CASSLERGNTIYF	NA	TRBJ1-3	NA	TRBV5-6	13
TGTGCCAGCAGCAAAGTCAAAAGGGGTGCCCCCAACGGTAGCAATCAGCCCCAGCATTTT	CASSKVKRGAPNGSNQPQHF	NA	TRBJ1-5	NA	TRBV21-1	20
TGTGCCATCGGAAGAGCAGAGGCTGGCTACACCTTC	CAIGRAEAGYTF	NA	TRBJ1-2	NA	TRBV10-3	12
TGTGCCAGCAGTTCAAGGACAGGGGGTCTCTATGGCTACACCTTC	CASSSRTGGLYGYTF	NA	TRBJ1-2	TRBD1	TRBV27	15